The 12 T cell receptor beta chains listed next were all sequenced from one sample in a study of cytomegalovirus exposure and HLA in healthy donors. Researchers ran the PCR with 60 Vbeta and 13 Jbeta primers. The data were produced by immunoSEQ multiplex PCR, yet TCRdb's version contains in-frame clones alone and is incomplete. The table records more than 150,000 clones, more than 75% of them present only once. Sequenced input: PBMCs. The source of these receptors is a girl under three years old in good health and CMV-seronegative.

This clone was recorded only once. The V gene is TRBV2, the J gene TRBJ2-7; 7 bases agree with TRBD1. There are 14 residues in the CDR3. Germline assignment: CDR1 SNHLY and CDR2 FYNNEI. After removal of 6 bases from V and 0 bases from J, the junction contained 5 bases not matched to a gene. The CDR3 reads CASRPGDSSYEQYF. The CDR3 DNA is TGTGCCAGCAGACCCGGGGACAGCTCCTACGAGCAGTACTTC. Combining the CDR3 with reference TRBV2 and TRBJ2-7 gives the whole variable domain EPEVTQTPSHQVTQMGQEVILRCVPISNHLYFYWYRQILGQKVEFLVSFYNNEISEKSEIFDDQFSVERPDGSNFTLKIRSTKLEDSAMYFCASRPGDSSYEQYFGPGTRLTVT.

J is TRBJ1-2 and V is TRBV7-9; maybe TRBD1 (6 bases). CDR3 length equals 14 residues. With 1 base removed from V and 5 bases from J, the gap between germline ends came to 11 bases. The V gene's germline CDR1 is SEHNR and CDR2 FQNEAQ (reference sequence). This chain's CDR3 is CASSLDRVAYGYTF. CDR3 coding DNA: TGTGCCAGCAGCTTAGACAGGGTGGCTTATGGCTACACCTTC.

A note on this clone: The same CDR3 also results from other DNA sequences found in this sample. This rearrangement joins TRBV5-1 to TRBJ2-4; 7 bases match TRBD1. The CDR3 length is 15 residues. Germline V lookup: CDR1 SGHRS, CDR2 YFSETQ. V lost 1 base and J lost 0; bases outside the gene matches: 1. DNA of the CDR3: TGCGCCAGCAGCTTGACAGGGGTAGCCAAAAACATTCAGTACTTC. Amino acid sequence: CASSLTGVAKNIQYF.

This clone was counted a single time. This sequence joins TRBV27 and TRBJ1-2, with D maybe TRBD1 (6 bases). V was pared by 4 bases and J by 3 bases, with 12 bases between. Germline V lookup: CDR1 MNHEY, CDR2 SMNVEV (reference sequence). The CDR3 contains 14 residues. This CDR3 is CASSSRTADYGYTF. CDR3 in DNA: TGTGCCAGCAGTTCAAGGACAGCCGACTATGGCTACACCTTC.

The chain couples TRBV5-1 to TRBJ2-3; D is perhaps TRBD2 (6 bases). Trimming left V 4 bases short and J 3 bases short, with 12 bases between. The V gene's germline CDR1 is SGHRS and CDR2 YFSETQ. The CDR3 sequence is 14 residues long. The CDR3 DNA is TGCGCCAGCAGCCCCGCGGGGATGACAGATACGCAGTATTTT. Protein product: CASSPAGMTDTQYF.

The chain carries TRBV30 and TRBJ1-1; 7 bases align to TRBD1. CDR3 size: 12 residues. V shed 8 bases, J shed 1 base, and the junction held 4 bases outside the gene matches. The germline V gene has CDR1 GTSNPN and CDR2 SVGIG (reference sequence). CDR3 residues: CAGHRGNTEAFF. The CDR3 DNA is TGTGCCGGTCACAGGGGGAACACTGAAGCTTTCTTT.

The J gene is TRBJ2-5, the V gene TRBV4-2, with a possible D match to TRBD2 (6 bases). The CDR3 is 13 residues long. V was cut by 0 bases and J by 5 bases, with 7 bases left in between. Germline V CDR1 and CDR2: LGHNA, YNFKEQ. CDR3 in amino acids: CASSQDGGETQYF. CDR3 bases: TGTGCCAGCAGCCAAGATGGGGGGGAGACCCAGTACTTC.

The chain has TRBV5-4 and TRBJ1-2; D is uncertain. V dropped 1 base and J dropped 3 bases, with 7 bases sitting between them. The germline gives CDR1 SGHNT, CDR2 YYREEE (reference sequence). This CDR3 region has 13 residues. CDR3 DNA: TGTGCCAGCAGCTTGCGGGTCGACTATGGCTACACCTTC. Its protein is CASSLRVDYGYTF. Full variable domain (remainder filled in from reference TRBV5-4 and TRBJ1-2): ETGVTQSPTHLIKTRGQQVTLRCSSQSGHNTVSWYQQALGQGPQFIFQYYREEENGRGNFPPRFSGLQFPNYSSELNVNALELDDSALYLCASSLRVDYGYTFGSGTRLTVV.

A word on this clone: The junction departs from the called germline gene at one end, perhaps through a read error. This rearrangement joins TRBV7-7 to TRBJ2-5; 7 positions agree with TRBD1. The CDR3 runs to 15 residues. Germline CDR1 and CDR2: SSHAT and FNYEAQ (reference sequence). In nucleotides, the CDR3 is TGTGCTAGCAGCTTAGGACAGGTCGAGGGGGAGACCCAGTACTTC. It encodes CASSLGQVEGETQYF.

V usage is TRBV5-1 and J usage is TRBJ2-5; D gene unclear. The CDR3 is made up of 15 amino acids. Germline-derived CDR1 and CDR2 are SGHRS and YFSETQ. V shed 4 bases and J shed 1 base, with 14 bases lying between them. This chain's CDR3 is CASSRPTGTQETQYF. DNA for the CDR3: TGCGCCAGCAGCCGCCCTACGGGTACCCAAGAGACCCAGTACTTC.

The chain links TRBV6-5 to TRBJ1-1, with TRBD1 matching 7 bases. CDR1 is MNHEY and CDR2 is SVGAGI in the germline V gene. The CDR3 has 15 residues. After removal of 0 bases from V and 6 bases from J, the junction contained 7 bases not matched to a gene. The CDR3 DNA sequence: TGTGCCAGCAGTTACTCGTGGCGACAGGGCCCTGAAGCTTTCTTT. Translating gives CASSYSWRQGPEAFF.

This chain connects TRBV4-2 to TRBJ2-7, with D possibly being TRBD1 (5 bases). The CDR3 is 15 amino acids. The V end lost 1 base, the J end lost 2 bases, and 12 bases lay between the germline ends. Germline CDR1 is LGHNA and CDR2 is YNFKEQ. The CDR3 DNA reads TGTGCCAGCAGCCAAGGAGTTGGGGCAACCTACGAGCAGTACTTC. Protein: CASSQGVGATYEQYF.